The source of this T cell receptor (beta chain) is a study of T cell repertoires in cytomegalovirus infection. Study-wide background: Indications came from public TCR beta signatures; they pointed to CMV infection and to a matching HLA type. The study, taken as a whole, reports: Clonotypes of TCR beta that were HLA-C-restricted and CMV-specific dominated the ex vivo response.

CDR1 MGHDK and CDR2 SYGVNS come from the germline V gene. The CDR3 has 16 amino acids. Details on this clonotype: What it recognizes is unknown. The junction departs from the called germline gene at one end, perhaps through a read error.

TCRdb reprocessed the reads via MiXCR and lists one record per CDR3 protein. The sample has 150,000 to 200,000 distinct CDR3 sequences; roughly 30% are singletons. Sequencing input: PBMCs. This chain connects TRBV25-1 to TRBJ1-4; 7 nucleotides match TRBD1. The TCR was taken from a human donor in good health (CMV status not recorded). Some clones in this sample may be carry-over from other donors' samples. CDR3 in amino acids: CASSEPGTATNETLFF. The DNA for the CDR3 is TGTGCCAGCAGTGAGCCCGGGACAGCAACTAATGAAACACTGTTTTTT. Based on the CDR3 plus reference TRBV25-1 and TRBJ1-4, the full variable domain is EADIYQTPRYLVIGTGKKITLECSQTMGHDKMYWYQQDPGMELHLIHYSYGVNSTEKGDLSSESTVSRIRTEHFPLTLESARPSHTSQYLCASSEPGTATNETLFFGSGTQLSVL.